Below, 18 T cell receptor beta chains from the same sample are listed, as sequenced in a study of Ad26.COV2.S vaccination and SARS-CoV-2 variants. Treatment: some 20 received Ad26.COV2.S at low or high dose, single or two shots; about 5 received placebo; per-sample allocation not given. Sampling happened 63 days after the first vaccine or placebo injection. Sequencing was performed with immunoSEQ multiplex PCR; in TCRdb, only in-frame clones are kept and a portion is missing. Of about 280,000 clones in the sample, around 87% were seen once. The sample consisted of peripheral blood, taken in a trial of Ad26.COV2.S vaccine versus placebo. The source is a person between 18 and 59 years old who received the Ad26.COV2.S COVID-19 vaccine or a placebo.

The chain uses TRBV14 and TRBJ1-1; D gene ambiguous. V gave up 5 bases and J gave up 7 bases, with 8 bases separating them. In germline, CDR1 is SGHDN, CDR2 FVKESK. The CDR3 contains 11 residues. The CDR3 sequence is CASSSFFEAFF. In DNA, the CDR3 is TGTGCCAGCAGCTCCTTTTTTGAAGCTTTCTTT.

The chain uses TRBV25-1 and TRBJ1-1, with D tentatively TRBD1 (6 bases). Trimming took 1 base from V and 3 from J, leaving 21 bases between them. This CDR3 has 18 amino acids. Germline V lookup: CDR1 MGHDK, CDR2 SYGVNS. The CDR3: CASSESKLPGTFHTEAFF. CDR3 DNA sequence: TGTGCCAGCAGTGAATCTAAACTCCCCGGGACATTCCACACTGAAGCTTTCTTT.

The genes are TRBV6-5 and TRBJ2-5; TRBD2 is a possible D gene (7 bases). V was trimmed by 0 bases and J by 5 bases, leaving 13 bases between them. The CDR3 sequence is 15 residues long. The germline gives CDR1 MNHEY, CDR2 SVGAGI. Written as DNA, the CDR3 is TGTGCCAGCAGTTACTCGTGGGGGGGCCTGGAGACCCAGTACTTC. It specifies CASSYSWGGLETQYF.

The V call is TRBV6-5, the J call TRBJ1-2, with TRBD1 as a possible D gene (5 bases). V was shortened by 5 bases and J by 0 bases, with 10 bases between the two germline ends. From germline, CDR1 is MNHEY and CDR2 SVGAGI. The CDR3 has 14 amino acids. The CDR3 DNA reads as TGTGCCAGCAGTCCGGGACGAACTAACTATGGCTACACCTTC. This translates into CASSPGRTNYGYTF.

The V gene is TRBV19, the J gene TRBJ1-4; D possibly corresponds to TRBD1 (6 bases). Germline CDR1 LNHDA, CDR2 SQIVND (reference sequence). The CDR3 extends over 14 amino acids. V lost 1 base, J lost 4 bases, and 7 bases lay in between. The CDR3 protein is CASSIGTDNEKLFF. DNA for the CDR3: TGTGCCAGTAGTATAGGGACAGATAATGAAAAACTGTTTTTT.

The J gene is TRBJ2-7, the V gene TRBV7-2; 8 bases align to TRBD2. V was pared by 3 bases and J by 2 bases, with 3 bases of the junction left unmatched. Germline loops: CDR1 SGHTA, CDR2 FQGNSA. CDR3 size: 14 residues. CDR3 DNA sequence: TGTGCCAGCAGCTTTACACTAGCGGCCTACGAGCAGTACTTC. Translation: CASSFTLAAYEQYF. Full variable domain (remainder filled in from reference TRBV7-2 and TRBJ2-7): GAGVSQSPSNKVTEKGKDVELRCDPISGHTALYWYRQSLGQGLEFLIYFQGNSAPDKSGLPSDRFSAERTGGSVSTLTIQRTQQEDSAVYLCASSFTLAAYEQYFGPGTRLTVT.

The chain combines TRBV6-5 with TRBJ1-1; D call uncertain. V was trimmed by 4 bases and J by 2 bases, leaving 14 bases between them. Looked up from germline, CDR1 is MNHEY and CDR2 is SVGAGI. This CDR3 is 15 amino acids long. The CDR3 sequence is CASSSPADGNTEAFF. In DNA, the CDR3 is TGTGCCAGCAGTTCCCCTGCGGATGGTAACACTGAAGCTTTCTTT.

V usage is TRBV6-5 and J usage is TRBJ2-3; 8 bases map to TRBD2. The CDR3 spans 16 residues. The germline CDR1 and CDR2 sequences are MNHEY and SVGAGI. J lost 4 bases, V lost 4 bases, and 10 bases had no gene match. The CDR3 DNA reads TGTGCCAGCAGTTCCTCCCGGGAGGGAGTCCCAGATACGCAGTATTTT. It encodes CASSSSREGVPDTQYF.

The rearrangement joins TRBV19 to TRBJ2-6, with D tentatively TRBD1 (5 bases). V was trimmed by 3 bases and J by 5 bases, leaving 11 bases between them. The CDR3 consists of 15 residues. Germline lookup yields CDR1 LNHDA and CDR2 SQIVND (reference sequence). The CDR3 reads CASSMGLRRANVLTF. The CDR3 nucleotides read TGTGCCAGTAGTATGGGGCTGCGGCGGGCCAACGTCCTGACTTTC.

The chain combines TRBV4-3 with TRBJ1-4; D may be TRBD1 (5 bases). Deletions cut 0 bases from V and 6 bases from J, with 14 bases between. CDR1 is LGHNA, CDR2 YSLEER, per germline. CDR3 length equals 16 residues. CDR3 coding DNA: TGCGCCAGCAGCCAAGATTCACCCAGGGCGCATGAAAAACTGTTTTTT. As protein: CASSQDSPRAHEKLFF.

This chain uses TRBV28 with TRBJ1-1; a possible D gene is TRBD1 (5 bases). This CDR3 contains 16 residues. Trimming shortened V by 4 bases and J by 0 bases, and 15 bases separated the two germline ends. CDR1 and CDR2 from the germline V gene are MDHEN and SYDVKM. CDR3 sequence: CASSSGTAEMNTEAFF. CDR3 coding DNA: TGTGCCAGCAGTTCCGGGACGGCAGAGATGAACACTGAAGCTTTCTTT.

V and J are TRBV7-3 and TRBJ1-1; D is unresolved. Trimming shortened V by 3 bases and J by 7 bases, and 9 bases separated the two germline ends. CDR3 length: 12 residues. Looked up from germline, CDR1 is SGHTA and CDR2 is FQGTGA. DNA for the CDR3: TGTGCCAGCAGCTTTGAGGGCCGTGAAGCTTTCTTT. It specifies CASSFEGREAFF.

The V call is TRBV6-6, the J call TRBJ2-5; 8 bases match TRBD1. Looked up from germline, CDR1 is MNHNY and CDR2 is SVGAGI (reference sequence). This CDR3 is 16 amino acids long. V trimming: 5 bases; J trimming: 3 bases; junction bases outside the gene matches: 11. The CDR3 protein is CASSRVGQGHKETQYF. CDR3 in DNA: TGTGCCAGCAGTCGAGTAGGACAGGGACATAAAGAGACCCAGTACTTC.

The V gene is TRBV30, the J gene TRBJ1-2; D gene uncertain. The V end was cut by 2 bases, the J end by 5 bases, with 9 bases between. Germline values: CDR1 GTSNPN, CDR2 SVGIG (reference sequence). The CDR3 loop spans 12 amino acids. As DNA, the CDR3 is TGTGCCTGGAGTCGGCAGACTTATGGCTACACCTTC. Translated, it gives CAWSRQTYGYTF.

The chain has TRBV27 and TRBJ1-1; weak D call: TRBD1 (5 bases). Germline V lookup: CDR1 MNHEY, CDR2 SMNVEV (reference sequence). V was trimmed by 5 bases and J by 6 bases, leaving 16 bases between them. CDR3 length equals 14 residues. CDR3 in DNA: TGTGCCAGCAGTCGCCGGGACTTAGGGGCTGAAGCTTTCTTT. The encoded protein is CASSRRDLGAEAFF.

This chain connects TRBV5-6 to TRBJ2-5; D perhaps matches TRBD1 (6 bases). The CDR3 is made up of 14 amino acids. V was pared by 7 bases and J by 5 bases, with 18 bases between. Germline V gene sequence: CDR1 SGHDT, CDR2 YYEEEE. The DNA of the CDR3 is TGTGCCAGCGGAGATACAGGGTTAGGGGAGACCCAGTACTTC. This encodes CASGDTGLGETQYF. Supplemented by reference TRBV5-6 and TRBJ2-5, the full variable domain reads DAGVTQSPTHLIKTRGQQVTLRCSPKSGHDTVSWYQQALGQGPQFIFQYYEEEERQRGNFPDRFSGHQFPNYSSELNVNALLLGDSALYLCASGDTGLGETQYFGPGTRLLVL.

This clone was counted a single time. V is TRBV30 and J is TRBJ1-6; maybe TRBD1 (5 bases). This CDR3 contains 14 residues. Looked up from germline, CDR1 is GTSNPN and CDR2 is SVGIG (reference sequence). Trimming took off 2 bases at V and 10 bases at J, with 15 bases between the two ends. For the CDR3, the DNA is TGTGCCTGGAGTCCCGGGACTGCAGGGTCACCCCTCCACTTT. It encodes CAWSPGTAGSPLHF.

J is TRBJ1-4 and V is TRBV19; D possibly corresponds to TRBD1 (6 bases). CDR1 is LNHDA, CDR2 SQIVND, per germline (reference sequence). The CDR3 has 16 residues. The V end lost 1 base, the J end lost 7 bases, and 16 bases lay between the germline ends. This CDR3 reads CASSIAQQGISEKLFF. The CDR3 nucleotides are TGTGCCAGTAGTATAGCTCAACAGGGTATAAGTGAAAAACTGTTTTTT. The variable domain in full, with the rest retrieved from reference TRBV19 and TRBJ1-4, is DGGITQSPKYLFRKEGQNVTLSCEQNLNHDAMYWYRQDPGQGLRLIYYSQIVNDFQKGDIAEGYSVSREKKESFPLTVTSAQKNPTAFYLCASSIAQQGISEKLFFGSGTQLSVL.